Listed below are T cell receptor beta chains from one sample, sequenced in a study of cytomegalovirus exposure and HLA in healthy donors. Clones were sequenced by immunoSEQ multiplex PCR, and TCRdb holds only the in-frame ones, with some missing. Of over 100,000 clones in the sample, more than 65% were seen once. Sequenced sample: PBMCs. All receptors come from a woman younger than 45 in good health and CMV-seronegative. The CDR3 runs from the conserved cysteine through the conserved F or W. A D gene is named only where the DNA matches it firmly. A clone size is listed for some rows: how often the clone was seen (once, few, many), or a class if it is expanded.

v_call	d_call	j_call	clone_size	cdr3_aa	cdr3_nt
TRBV9	TRBD2	TRBJ2-7	NA	CASSVGAGAYEQYF	TGTGCCAGCAGCGTGGGAGCGGGAGCCTACGAGCAGTACTTC
TRBV7-3	TRBD1	TRBJ1-1	NA	CASSPTTGGVTEAFF	TGTGCCAGCAGCCCCACGACAGGGGGGGTCACTGAAGCTTTCTTT
TRBV4-3	TRBD2	TRBJ2-1	NA	CASSREAGGAPEQFF	TGCGCCAGCAGCCGGGAAGCGGGGGGCGCCCCGGAGCAGTTCTTC
TRBV6-1	NA	TRBJ1-4	NA	CASSEALNEKLFF	TGTGCCAGCAGTGAAGCCCTTAATGAAAAACTGTTTTTT
TRBV11-2	TRBD1	TRBJ2-3	NA	CASSLDPRGTGPTDTQYF	TGTGCCAGCAGCTTAGACCCACGGGGGACAGGGCCCACAGATACGCAGTATTTT
TRBV19	NA	TRBJ1-4	NA	CARSRGEKLFF	TGTGCCAGAAGCAGAGGGGAAAAACTGTTTTTT
TRBV27	TRBD1	TRBJ1-2	NA	CASRTGGSGYTF	TGTGCCAGCAGGACAGGGGGCAGCGGCTACACCTTC
TRBV7-9	TRBD2	TRBJ2-7	NA	CASSLSTSGRYEQYF	TGTGCCAGCAGCTTAAGCACTAGCGGGAGATACGAGCAGTACTTC
TRBV5-1	NA	TRBJ1-2	once	CASSTFGRPPRGYTF	TGCGCCAGCAGCACCTTCGGGAGGCCGCCTCGTGGCTACACCTTC
TRBV27	TRBD1	TRBJ1-5	NA	CASSGTDSNQPQHF	TGTGCCAGCAGTGGGACAGATAGCAATCAGCCCCAGCATTTT
TRBV12-5	NA	TRBJ1-3	NA	CATSQKGTNSGNTIYF	TGTGCTACCTCACAGAAAGGGACAAACTCTGGAAACACCATATATTTT
TRBV6-5	NA	TRBJ2-7	NA	CASRRDSVLTYEQYF	TGTGCCAGCAGGCGTGACAGCGTCCTAACATACGAGCAGTACTTC
TRBV5-4	NA	TRBJ1-2	NA	CASSQAADRSPAGYTF	TGTGCCAGCAGCCAAGCCGCCGACAGGTCCCCAGCTGGCTACACCTTC
TRBV27	NA	TRBJ1-4	NA	CASSLSRQTATNEKLFF	TGTGCCAGCAGTTTATCACGACAGACAGCCACTAATGAAAAACTGTTTTTT
TRBV27	NA	TRBJ1-3	NA	CASSFAQVSGNTIYF	TGTGCCAGCAGTTTCGCTCAGGTCTCTGGAAACACCATATATTTT
TRBV6-5	NA	TRBJ1-1	NA	CASSYQGNTEAFF	TGTGCCAGCAGTTACCAGGGTAACACTGAAGCTTTCTTT
TRBV29-1	NA	TRBJ1-1	NA	CSVEDYGVEAFF	TGCAGCGTTGAAGATTATGGAGTTGAAGCTTTCTTT
TRBV6-1	NA	TRBJ1-5	few	CASIRGANQPQHF	TGTGCCAGCATACGGGGGGCAAATCAGCCCCAGCATTTT
TRBV6-1	NA	TRBJ1-2	few	CASSEVGLGGYTF	TGTGCCAGCAGTGAAGTGGGGCTGGGTGGCTACACCTTC
TRBV10-2	TRBD1	TRBJ2-3	few	CAVQGGSTDTQYF	TGCGCCGTACAGGGGGGCAGCACAGATACGCAGTATTTT
TRBV27	NA	TRBJ2-4	NA	CASRLQGAKNIQYF	TGTGCCAGCCGTCTGCAGGGGGCCAAAAACATTCAGTACTTC
TRBV7-8	NA	TRBJ1-3	NA	CASRAGRSGNTIYF	TGTGCCAGCAGGGCGGGACGCTCTGGAAACACCATATATTTT
TRBV7-9	NA	TRBJ2-2	NA	CASSPRKGRELNTGELFF	TGTGCCAGCAGCCCACGCAAAGGCCGGGAGTTGAACACCGGGGAGCTGTTTTTT
TRBV7-2	TRBD1	TRBJ1-4	NA	CASSLSRGLEKLFF	TGTGCCAGCAGCTTAAGCAGGGGGCTTGAAAAACTGTTTTTT
TRBV6-1	NA	TRBJ2-1	NA	CASNIGSAVDEQFF	TGTGCCAGCAACATCGGGAGTGCGGTAGATGAGCAGTTCTTC
TRBV7-9	NA	TRBJ2-1	NA	CASSPIGSSYNEQFF	TGTGCCAGCAGCCCCATCGGGAGCTCCTACAATGAGCAGTTCTTC
TRBV29-1	TRBD2	TRBJ2-1	few	CSVRLADNNEQFF	TGCAGCGTAAGACTAGCGGATAACAATGAGCAGTTCTTC
TRBV2	TRBD1	TRBJ1-1	NA	CASSQTGAYTEAFF	TGTGCCAGCAGTCAGACAGGGGCTTACACTGAAGCTTTCTTT
TRBV18	TRBD1	TRBJ1-1	NA	CASSLLETGSTEAFF	TGTGCCAGCTCACTGTTAGAGACAGGGAGCACTGAAGCTTTCTTT
TRBV28	TRBD2	TRBJ2-7	few	CASSPGTSGSYEQYF	TGTGCCAGCAGCCCAGGGACTAGCGGAAGCTACGAGCAGTACTTC
TRBV2	TRBD2	TRBJ2-1	few	CASSKTKLAVLYNEQFF	TGTGCCAGCAGTAAAACGAAACTAGCGGTCCTCTACAATGAGCAGTTCTTC
TRBV5-1	NA	TRBJ1-2	NA	CASSTTGTSSNYGYTF	TGCGCCAGCAGCACTACCGGGACAAGCTCTAACTATGGCTACACCTTC
TRBV6-1	TRBD1	TRBJ1-5	NA	CASSDFEGQGGQPQHF	TGTGCCAGCAGTGATTTTGAGGGACAGGGCGGTCAGCCCCAGCATTTT
TRBV19	TRBD1	TRBJ1-2	NA	CASSIAGTGYTF	TGTGCCAGTAGTATAGCAGGGACAGGTTACACCTTC
TRBV5-5	TRBD1	TRBJ1-1	NA	CASSYRDSRGTEAFF	TGTGCCAGCAGCTACCGGGACAGCCGGGGCACTGAAGCTTTCTTT
TRBV7-9	TRBD1	TRBJ1-1	NA	CASSSLTGDSSEAFF	TGTGCCAGCAGCTCTCTGACAGGGGACTCATCTGAAGCTTTCTTT
TRBV10-2	TRBD1	TRBJ1-5	few	CASSATGDQPQHF	TGCGCCAGCAGTGCGACAGGGGATCAGCCCCAGCATTTT
TRBV5-8	TRBD1	TRBJ1-6	NA	CASSLTGGFNSPLHF	TGTGCCAGCAGTTTGACAGGGGGCTTTAATTCACCCCTCCACTTT
TRBV7-9	NA	TRBJ1-2	NA	CATPKGQTNYGYTF	TGTGCCACCCCTAAAGGACAGACTAACTATGGCTACACCTTC
TRBV29-1	NA	TRBJ2-1	NA	CSVEYTLNPLGSDEQFF	TGCAGCGTTGAGTATACATTAAACCCCCTGGGGAGCGATGAGCAGTTCTTC
TRBV6-5	TRBD2	TRBJ2-5	NA	CASRLAGDNQETQYF	TGTGCCAGCAGACTAGCGGGAGATAATCAAGAGACCCAGTACTTC
TRBV7-2	TRBD2	TRBJ2-1	NA	CASSFGGGTYNEQFF	TGTGCCAGCAGCTTCGGCGGGGGGACTTACAATGAGCAGTTCTTC
TRBV6-1	TRBD1	TRBJ1-1	once	CASDRGLETEAFF	TGTGCCAGTGACAGGGGGCTCGAGACTGAAGCTTTCTTT
TRBV7-9	NA	TRBJ2-3	once	CASSLGGLSTDTQYF	TGTGCCAGCAGCTTAGGAGGGCTCAGCACAGATACGCAGTATTTT
TRBV19	TRBD1	TRBJ1-2	NA	CASSSPPGQGAGYGYTF	TGTGCCAGTAGCAGCCCTCCGGGACAGGGGGCCGGTTATGGCTACACCTTC
TRBV5-6	NA	TRBJ1-1	once	CASSWGGSRTEAFF	TGTGCCAGCAGCTGGGGGGGCTCGAGGACTGAAGCTTTCTTT
TRBV6-5	NA	TRBJ1-1	NA	CASSCPGKAEAFF	TGTGCCAGCAGTTGCCCAGGGAAAGCTGAAGCTTTCTTT
TRBV4-2	NA	TRBJ1-5	once	CASSQGDNMELGPQHF	TGTGCCAGCAGCCAAGGGGACAATATGGAACTTGGGCCCCAGCATTTT
TRBV20-1	NA	TRBJ1-1	NA	CSAQDRGAFF	TGCAGTGCCCAAGACCGGGGAGCTTTCTTT
TRBV5-1	TRBD2	TRBJ2-2	NA	CASGRDGVTGELFF	TGCGCCAGCGGGAGGGACGGAGTCACCGGGGAGCTGTTTTTT
TRBV19	TRBD1	TRBJ1-5	NA	CASSMTGGHQPQHF	TGTGCCAGTAGTATGACAGGGGGCCATCAGCCCCAGCATTTT
TRBV6-6	NA	TRBJ2-3	NA	CASSYSMGKSTDTQYF	TGTGCCAGCAGTTACTCGATGGGCAAAAGCACAGATACGCAGTATTTT
TRBV19	NA	TRBJ2-1	few	CASSTTGVVNEQFF	TGTGCCAGTAGTACTACGGGAGTAGTAAATGAGCAGTTCTTC
TRBV15	NA	TRBJ2-3	NA	CATSRDSGRVTDTQYF	TGTGCCACCAGCAGAGATTCGGGAAGGGTAACGGATACGCAGTATTTT
TRBV12-5	NA	TRBJ1-5	NA	CASGLGSSGWESQHF	TGTGCTAGTGGTTTGGGTAGCAGTGGGTGGGAGTCCCAGCATTTT
TRBV5-1	TRBD1	TRBJ1-3	NA	CASSAGGTEGNTIYF	TGCGCCAGCAGCGCCGGCGGGACAGAGGGAAACACCATATATTTT
TRBV29-1	TRBD1	TRBJ2-7	NA	CSVETPGEDRGYEQYF	TGCAGCGTTGAAACGCCCGGAGAGGACAGGGGGTACGAGCAGTACTTC
TRBV27	TRBD1	TRBJ2-5	once	CASSFRGETQYF	TGTGCCAGCAGTTTCAGGGGGGAGACCCAGTACTTC
TRBV6-5	NA	TRBJ2-5	NA	CASSYGIAGQETQYF	TGTGCCAGCAGTTACGGGATTGCGGGGCAAGAGACCCAGTACTTC
TRBV6-5	TRBD1	TRBJ2-3	NA	CASSPGQGTDTQYF	TGTGCCAGCAGCCCGGGACAGGGAACAGATACGCAGTATTTT